The rows below give T cell receptor beta chains drawn from one sample of a study of blood T cell repertoires in COVID-19. Profiling relied on immunoSEQ multiplex PCR, and the TCRdb table lists in-frame clones only, not all of them. The repertoire has approximately 58,000 clones, 75% to 80% of them found once; the top ten carry 43%. Sequenced input: peripheral blood. The source is a man aged 65-85 years with active or convalescent COVID-19. CDR3s include the opening cysteine and the closing phenylalanine or tryptophan. The D gene is left open where the match is weak. Clone size is stated in some rows and not others, as once, few, many or a class when expanded.

D: TRBD2
J: TRBJ2-3
size: .
V: TRBV3-1/TRBV3-2
CDR3: CASSQEIGLAGGNTDTQYF
DNA: TGTGCCAGCAGCCAAGAGATCGGACTAGCGGGGGGTAACACAGATACGCAGTATTTT

D: .
J: TRBJ2-7
size: .
V: TRBV18
CDR3: CASSLRDRASLAGGHEQYF
DNA: TGTGCCAGCTCACTCCGGGACAGGGCTTCCTTAGCGGGAGGCCACGAGCAGTACTTC

D: TRBD2
J: TRBJ2-7
size: .
V: TRBV28
CDR3: CASTTGGGSSYEQYF
DNA: TGTGCCAGCACCACGGGCGGGGGGTCCTCCTACGAGCAGTACTTC

D: .
J: TRBJ2-4
size: once
V: TRBV23-1
CDR3: CASSQCKAPLAKNIQYF
DNA: TGCGCCAGCAGTCAATGTAAAGCTCCCCTAGCCAAAAACATTCAGTACTTC

D: TRBD1
J: TRBJ2-7
size: .
V: TRBV7-9
CDR3: CASSPIRNRGRFEQYF
DNA: TGTGCCAGCAGCCCTATCAGGAACAGGGGGCGGTTCGAGCAGTACTTC

D: TRBD1
J: TRBJ2-5
size: .
V: TRBV7-8
CDR3: CASSSPQGAGETQYF
DNA: TGTGCCAGCAGCTCCCCACAGGGGGCAGGGGAGACCCAGTACTTC

D: .
J: TRBJ2-2
size: .
V: TRBV19
CDR3: CASSIPRGNTGELFF
DNA: TGTGCCAGTAGTATACCCAGGGGGAACACCGGGGAGCTGTTTTTT

D: .
J: TRBJ1-2
size: .
V: TRBV11-2
CDR3: CASSLAQGLYGYTF
DNA: TGTGCCAGCAGCTTAGCCCAGGGGCTCTATGGCTACACCTTC

D: TRBD1
J: TRBJ2-7
size: once
V: TRBV5-1
CDR3: CASSLLAGGRYEQYF
DNA: TGCGCCAGCAGCTTGTTGGCAGGGGGCAGGTACGAGCAGTACTTC

D: .
J: TRBJ2-5
size: once
V: TRBV27
CDR3: CASGPNRGETQYF
DNA: TGTGCCAGCGGGCCCAACCGGGGGGAGACCCAGTACTTC